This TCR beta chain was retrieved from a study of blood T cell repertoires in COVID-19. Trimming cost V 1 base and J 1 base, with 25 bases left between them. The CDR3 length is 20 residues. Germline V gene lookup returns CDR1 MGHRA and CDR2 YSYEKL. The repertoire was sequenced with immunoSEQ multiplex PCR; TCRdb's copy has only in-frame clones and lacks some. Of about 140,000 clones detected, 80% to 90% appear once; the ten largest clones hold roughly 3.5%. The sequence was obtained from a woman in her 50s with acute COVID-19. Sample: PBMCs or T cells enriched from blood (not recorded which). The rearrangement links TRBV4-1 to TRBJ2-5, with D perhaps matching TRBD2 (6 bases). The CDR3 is CASSQALRVGDFLIQETQYF. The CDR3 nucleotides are TGCGCCAGCAGCCAAGCGCTCCGGGTTGGGGACTTTTTAATCCAAGAGACCCAGTACTTC.